This passage covers 7 T cell receptor beta chains from one sample sequenced in a study of monozygotic twins with inflammatory bowel disease. TCRdb re-called the 5' RACE reads and gives one entry per CDR3 protein, without DNA. The table for this sample gives about 380,000 distinct CDR3 sequences. The sequenced material came from blood. These TCRs come from a human donor with ulcerative colitis or Crohn's disease, or a healthy co-twin of an affected twin (not recorded which).

This CDR3 reads CASSRTQGVFGTDTQYF. The V call is TRBV5-1, the J call TRBJ2-3; TCRdb gives TRBD1 as the D gene, but with no DNA this cannot be confirmed. This CDR3 has 17 amino acids. Germline CDR1 and CDR2: SGHRS and YFSETQ.

This chain uses TRBV10-2 with TRBJ2-7. Germline assignment: CDR1 WSHSY and CDR2 SAAADI. This CDR3 spans 14 amino acids. CDR3 residues: CASSWTDNSYEQYF.

The chain joins TRBV18 to TRBJ2-1; there is no DNA to check the TCRdb D call of TRBD1. CDR3 length: 14 residues. Germline CDR1 is KGHSH and CDR2 is LQKENI. CDR3 loop: CASSPRSGGAEQFF.

The chain recombines TRBV7-6 with TRBJ1-1. CDR1 is SGHVS and CDR2 is FNYEAQ in the germline V gene. The CDR3 is made up of 13 amino acids. CDR3 amino acids: CASSFKVNTEAFF.

The chain joins TRBV20-1 to TRBJ2-7; TCRdb's assignment of TRBD1 cannot be checked, as there is no DNA. The CDR3 runs to 13 residues. Germline loops: CDR1 DFQATT, CDR2 SNEGSKA (reference sequence). The chain's CDR3 is CSAGRDEGYEQYF.

CDR3 sequence: CASSELSGYGSTDTQYF. The V gene is TRBV2, the J gene TRBJ2-3. This CDR3 is built from 17 residues. The germline V gene has CDR1 SNHLY and CDR2 FYNNEI.

The chain couples TRBV5-1 to TRBJ2-2. The CDR3 has 17 amino acids. Per the germline V gene, CDR1 is SGHRS and CDR2 is YFSETQ. The chain's CDR3 is CASSLETQRWNTGELFF.